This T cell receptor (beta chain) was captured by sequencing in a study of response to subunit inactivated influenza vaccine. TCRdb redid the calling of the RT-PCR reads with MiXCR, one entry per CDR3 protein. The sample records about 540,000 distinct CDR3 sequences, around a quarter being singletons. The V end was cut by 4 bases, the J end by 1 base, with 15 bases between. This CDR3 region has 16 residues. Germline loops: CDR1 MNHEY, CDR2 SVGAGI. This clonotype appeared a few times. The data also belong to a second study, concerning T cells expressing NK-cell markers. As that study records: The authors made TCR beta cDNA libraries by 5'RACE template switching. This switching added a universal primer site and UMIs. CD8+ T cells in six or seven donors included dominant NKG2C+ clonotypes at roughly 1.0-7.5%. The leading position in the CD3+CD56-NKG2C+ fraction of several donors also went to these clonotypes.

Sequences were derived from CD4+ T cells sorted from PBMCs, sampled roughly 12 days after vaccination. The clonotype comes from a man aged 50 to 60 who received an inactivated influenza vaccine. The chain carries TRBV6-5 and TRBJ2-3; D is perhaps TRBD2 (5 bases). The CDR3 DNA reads TGTGCCAGCAGTTGGAAGCCTCGGGGTGGCACAGATACGCAGTATTTT. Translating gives CASSWKPRGGTDTQYF.